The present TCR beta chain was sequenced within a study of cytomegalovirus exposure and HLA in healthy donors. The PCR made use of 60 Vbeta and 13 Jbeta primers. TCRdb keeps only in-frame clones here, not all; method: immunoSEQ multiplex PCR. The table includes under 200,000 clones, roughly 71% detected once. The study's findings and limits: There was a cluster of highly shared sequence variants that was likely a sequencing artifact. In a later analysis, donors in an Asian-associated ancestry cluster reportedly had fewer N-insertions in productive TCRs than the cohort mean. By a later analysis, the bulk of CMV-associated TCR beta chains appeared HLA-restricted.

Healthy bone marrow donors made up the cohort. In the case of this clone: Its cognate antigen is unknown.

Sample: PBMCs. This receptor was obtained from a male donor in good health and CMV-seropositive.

The CDR3 is CASSQGAGVSYNEQFF. The CDR3 nucleotides are TGTGCCAGCAGCCAGGGGGCGGGGGTGTCCTACAATGAGCAGTTCTTC. The chain combines TRBV7-9 with TRBJ2-1, with D possibly TRBD1 on 8 matching bases. This CDR3 has 16 amino acids. The V end was cut by 5 bases, the J end by 1 base, with 15 bases between. The germline CDR1 and CDR2 sequences are SEHNR and FQNEAQ (reference sequence). The full variable domain, completed using reference TRBV7-9 and TRBJ2-1, is DTGVSQNPRHKITKRGQNVTFRCDPISEHNRLYWYRQTLGQGPEFLTYFQNEAQLEKSRLLSDRFSAERPKGSFSTLEIQRTEQGDSAMYLCASSQGAGVSYNEQFFGPGTRLTVL.